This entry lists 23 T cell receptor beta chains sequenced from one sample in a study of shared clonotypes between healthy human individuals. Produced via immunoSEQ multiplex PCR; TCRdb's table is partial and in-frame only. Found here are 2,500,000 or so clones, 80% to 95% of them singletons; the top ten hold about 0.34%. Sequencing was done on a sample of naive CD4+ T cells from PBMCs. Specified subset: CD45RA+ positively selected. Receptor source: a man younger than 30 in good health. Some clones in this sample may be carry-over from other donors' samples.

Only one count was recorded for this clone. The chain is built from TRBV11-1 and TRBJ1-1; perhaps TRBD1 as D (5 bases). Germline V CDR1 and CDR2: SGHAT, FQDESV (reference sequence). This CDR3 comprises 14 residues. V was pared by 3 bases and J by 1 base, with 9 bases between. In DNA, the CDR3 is TGTGCCAGCAGCTTCGCCGGGGCGAACACTGAAGCTTTCTTT. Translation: CASSFAGANTEAFF.

The CDR3 spells CASSEAGASLEQYF. The CDR3 bases are TGTGCCAGCAGTGAAGCGGGAGCTAGTCTCGAGCAGTACTTC. The gene calls are TRBV2 and TRBJ2-7; perhaps TRBD2 as D (5 bases). V shed 0 bases and J shed 6 bases, with 12 bases lying between them. Germline CDR1 reads SNHLY; CDR2 reads FYNNEI. The CDR3 loop spans 14 amino acids.

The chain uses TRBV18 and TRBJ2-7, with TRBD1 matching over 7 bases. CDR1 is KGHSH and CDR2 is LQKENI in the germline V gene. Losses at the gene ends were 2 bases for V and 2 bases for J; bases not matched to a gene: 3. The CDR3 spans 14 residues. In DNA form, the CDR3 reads TGTGCCAGCTCACCAGCGACAGGGCCCTACGAGCAGTACTTC. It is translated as CASSPATGPYEQYF.

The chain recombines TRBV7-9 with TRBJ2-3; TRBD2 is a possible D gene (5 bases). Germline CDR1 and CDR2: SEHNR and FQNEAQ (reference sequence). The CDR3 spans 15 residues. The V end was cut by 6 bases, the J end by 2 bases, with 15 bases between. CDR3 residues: CASSILGLATDTQYF. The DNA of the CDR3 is TGTGCCAGCAGTATATTAGGACTCGCCACAGATACGCAGTATTTT.

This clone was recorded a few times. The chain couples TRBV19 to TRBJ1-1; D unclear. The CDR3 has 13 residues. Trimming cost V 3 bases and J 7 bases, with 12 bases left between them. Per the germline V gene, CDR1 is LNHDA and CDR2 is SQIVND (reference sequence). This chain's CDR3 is CASSMGPAGEAFF. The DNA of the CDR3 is TGTGCCAGTAGTATGGGCCCGGCTGGTGAAGCTTTCTTT.

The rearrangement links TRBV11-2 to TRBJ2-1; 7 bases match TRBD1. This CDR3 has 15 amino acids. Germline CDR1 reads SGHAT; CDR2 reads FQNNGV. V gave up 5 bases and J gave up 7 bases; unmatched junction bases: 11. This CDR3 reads CASSPRGHGGNEQFF. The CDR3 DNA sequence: TGTGCCAGCAGCCCAAGGGGGCACGGAGGTAATGAGCAGTTCTTC.

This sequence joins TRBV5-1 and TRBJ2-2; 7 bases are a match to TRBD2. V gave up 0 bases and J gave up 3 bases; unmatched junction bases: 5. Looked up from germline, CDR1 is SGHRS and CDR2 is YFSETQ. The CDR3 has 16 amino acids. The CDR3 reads CASSLVAGVDTGELFF. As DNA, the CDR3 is TGCGCCAGCAGCTTGGTCGCGGGAGTCGACACCGGGGAGCTGTTTTTT.

CDR3 bases: TGTGCCAGTAGTATTAGGTCGGGTGGGGCCTACGAGCAGTACTTC. This translates into CASSIRSGGAYEQYF. This chain links TRBV19 with TRBJ2-7; D gene uncertain. Trimming took off 3 bases at V and 2 bases at J, with 14 bases between the two ends. Germline V gives CDR1 LNHDA, CDR2 SQIVND (reference sequence). CDR3 length: 15 residues.

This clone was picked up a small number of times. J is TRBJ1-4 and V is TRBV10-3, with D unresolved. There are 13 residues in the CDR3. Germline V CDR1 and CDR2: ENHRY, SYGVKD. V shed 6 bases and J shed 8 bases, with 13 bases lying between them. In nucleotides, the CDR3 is TGTGCCATCAGACCAGGTGCTTTGGAAAAACTGTTTTTT. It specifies CAIRPGALEKLFF.

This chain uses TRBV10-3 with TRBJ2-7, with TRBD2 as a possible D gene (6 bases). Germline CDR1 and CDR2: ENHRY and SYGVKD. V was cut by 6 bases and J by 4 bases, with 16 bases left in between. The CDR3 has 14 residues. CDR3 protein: CAIRKLASQYEQYF. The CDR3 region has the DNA TGTGCCATCAGGAAGCTAGCGTCACAGTACGAGCAGTACTTC.

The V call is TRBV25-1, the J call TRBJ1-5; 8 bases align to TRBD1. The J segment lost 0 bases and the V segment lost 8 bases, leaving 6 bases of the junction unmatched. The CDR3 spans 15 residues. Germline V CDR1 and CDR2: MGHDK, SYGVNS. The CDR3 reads CASRGQGASNQPQHF. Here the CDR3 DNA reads TGTGCCAGCCGAGGACAGGGCGCTAGCAATCAGCCCCAGCATTTT.

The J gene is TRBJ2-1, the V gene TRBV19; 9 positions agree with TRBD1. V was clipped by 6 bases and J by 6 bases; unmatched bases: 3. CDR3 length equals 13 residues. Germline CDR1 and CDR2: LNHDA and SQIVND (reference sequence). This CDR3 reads CASRRTGVNEQFF. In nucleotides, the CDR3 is TGTGCCAGTAGAAGGACAGGGGTCAATGAGCAGTTCTTC.

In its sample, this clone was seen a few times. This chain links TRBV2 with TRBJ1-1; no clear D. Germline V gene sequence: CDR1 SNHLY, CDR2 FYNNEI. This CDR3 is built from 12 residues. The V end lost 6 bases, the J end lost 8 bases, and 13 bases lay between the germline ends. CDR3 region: CASRISFSEAFF. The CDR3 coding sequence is TGTGCCAGCAGGATAAGCTTCTCCGAAGCTTTCTTT. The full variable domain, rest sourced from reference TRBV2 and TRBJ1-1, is EPEVTQTPSHQVTQMGQEVILRCVPISNHLYFYWYRQILGQKVEFLVSFYNNEISEKSEIFDDQFSVERPDGSNFTLKIRSTKLEDSAMYFCASRISFSEAFFGQGTRLTVV.

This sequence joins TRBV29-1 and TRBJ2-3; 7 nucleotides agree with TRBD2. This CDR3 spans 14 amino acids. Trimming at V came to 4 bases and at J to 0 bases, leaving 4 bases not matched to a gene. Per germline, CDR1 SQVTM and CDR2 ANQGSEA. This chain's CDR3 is CSVVGTMSTDTQYF. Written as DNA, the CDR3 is TGCAGCGTTGTTGGGACTATGAGCACAGATACGCAGTATTTT.

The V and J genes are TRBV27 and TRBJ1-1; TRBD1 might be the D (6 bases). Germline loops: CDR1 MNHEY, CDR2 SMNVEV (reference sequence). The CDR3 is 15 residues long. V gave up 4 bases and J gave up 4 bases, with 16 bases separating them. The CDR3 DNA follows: TGTGCCAGCAGTTCGGCCAGGTGGGGGCGCACTGAAGCTTTCTTT. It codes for CASSSARWGRTEAFF.

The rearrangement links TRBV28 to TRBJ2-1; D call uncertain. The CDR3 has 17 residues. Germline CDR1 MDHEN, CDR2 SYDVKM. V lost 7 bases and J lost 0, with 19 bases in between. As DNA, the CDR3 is TGTGCCAGCACTTCGGTCCCTCGCGTTGGCTCCTACAATGAGCAGTTCTTC. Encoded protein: CASTSVPRVGSYNEQFF.

The chain's CDR3 is CASAGRRGYEQYF. The CDR3 coding sequence is TGTGCTTCCGCGGGACGGAGAGGCTACGAGCAGTACTTC. The chain joins TRBV28 to TRBJ2-7; D might be TRBD2 (6 bases). The CDR3 has 13 amino acids. In germline, CDR1 is MDHEN, CDR2 SYDVKM.

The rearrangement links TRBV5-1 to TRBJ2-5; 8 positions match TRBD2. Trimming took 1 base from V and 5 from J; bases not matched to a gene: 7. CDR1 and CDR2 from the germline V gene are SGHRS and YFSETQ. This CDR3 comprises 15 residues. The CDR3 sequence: CASSLRGGHVETQYF. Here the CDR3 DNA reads TGCGCCAGCAGCTTGCGGGGGGGTCACGTGGAGACCCAGTACTTC.

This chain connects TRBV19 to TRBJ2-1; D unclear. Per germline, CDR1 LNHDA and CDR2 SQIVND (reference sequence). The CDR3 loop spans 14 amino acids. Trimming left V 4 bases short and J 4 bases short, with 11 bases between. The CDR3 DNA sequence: TGTGCCAGTAGTACTGGGATACGGTACAATGAGCAGTTCTTC. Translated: CASSTGIRYNEQFF.

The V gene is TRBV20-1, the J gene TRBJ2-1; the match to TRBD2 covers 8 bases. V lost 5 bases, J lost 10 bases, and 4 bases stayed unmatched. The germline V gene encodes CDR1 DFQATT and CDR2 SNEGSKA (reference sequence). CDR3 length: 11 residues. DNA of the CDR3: TGCAGTGCTGGAGCGGGAGTGGAGCAGTTCTTC. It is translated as CSAGAGVEQFF.

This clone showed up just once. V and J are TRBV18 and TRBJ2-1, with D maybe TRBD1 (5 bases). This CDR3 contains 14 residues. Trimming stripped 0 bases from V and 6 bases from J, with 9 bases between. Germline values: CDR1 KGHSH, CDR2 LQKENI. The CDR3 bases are TGTGCCAGCTCACCACCAGGGGCCTTCAATGAGCAGTTCTTC. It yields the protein CASSPPGAFNEQFF.

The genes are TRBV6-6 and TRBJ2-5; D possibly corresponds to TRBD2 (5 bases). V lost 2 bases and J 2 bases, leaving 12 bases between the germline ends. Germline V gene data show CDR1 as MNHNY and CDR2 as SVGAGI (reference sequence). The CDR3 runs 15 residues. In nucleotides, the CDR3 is TGTGCCAGCAGTTACAATTTAGCGACGCAAGAGACCCAGTACTTC. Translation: CASSYNLATQETQYF.

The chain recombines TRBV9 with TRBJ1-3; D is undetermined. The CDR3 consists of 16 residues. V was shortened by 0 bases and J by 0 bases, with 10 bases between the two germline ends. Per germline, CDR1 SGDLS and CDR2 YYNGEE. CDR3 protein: CASSVEGGYSGNTIYF. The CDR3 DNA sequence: TGTGCCAGCAGCGTAGAGGGCGGTTACTCTGGAAACACCATATATTTT.